This T cell receptor (beta chain) stems from a study of blood T cells in healthy people across ages. Germline lookup yields CDR1 LGHDT and CDR2 YNNKEL (reference sequence). Trimming pared 2 bases from V and 2 bases from J, leaving 17 bases between. The CDR3 spans 17 residues. Sample-barcoded 5' priming and a J-beta primer mix drove a second PCR of 7 to 11 cycles. The template-switch adaptor was a 5' adaptor with 12 random nucleotides. It tagged each cDNA molecule. TCRdb re-derived calls from the 5' RACE reads in MiXCR, one entry per CDR3 protein. The sample records 650,000 to 1,000,000 distinct CDR3 sequences, 35% to 40% being singletons. This clonotype was seen a few times.

The receptor was isolated from a man aged 18 to 30 in good health. The chain has TRBV3-1 and TRBJ2-3, with a possible D match to TRBD1 (6 bases). The specimen sequenced was blood. Here the CDR3 reads CASSQTGSFLDTDTQYF. The CDR3 bases are TGTGCCAGCAGCCAAACAGGGTCTTTTCTTGACACAGATACGCAGTATTTT.